What follows are 23 T cell receptor beta chains derived from one specimen sequenced in a study of blood T cell repertoires in COVID-19. Sequencing used immunoSEQ multiplex PCR; TCRdb keeps in-frame clones, though not all of them. The sample includes some 70,000 clones, more than 65% of them seen just once. Sequenced input: peripheral blood. The receptors were gathered from a woman in her 50s with acute or convalescent COVID-19.

The chain combines TRBV7-2 with TRBJ2-7, with D uncertain. CDR3 size: 12 residues. Germline assignment: CDR1 SGHTA and CDR2 FQGNSA. V lost 5 bases, J lost 5 bases, and 10 bases lay in between. CDR3: CASSQTGNEQYF. The CDR3 bases are TGTGCCAGCAGCCAGACTGGCAACGAGCAGTACTTC.

The chain joins TRBV3-1 (or the pseudogene TRBV3-2) to TRBJ1-1; D not resolved. Germline CDR1 and CDR2: LGHDT and YNNKEL (reference sequence). The CDR3 runs 11 residues. Trimming removed 4 bases at V and 2 bases at J, with 2 bases between. The CDR3 sequence: CASSPNTEAFF. CDR3 DNA: TGTGCCAGCAGCCCTAACACTGAAGCTTTCTTT.

The V call is TRBV12-3 or TRBV12-4, the J call TRBJ1-1; the D gene is possibly TRBD1 (6 bases). The V gene lost 7 bases and the J gene lost 6 bases, with 12 bases spanning the gap. This CDR3 region has 12 residues. The CDR3 protein is CASNRGGPEAFF. The CDR3, as DNA: TGTGCCAGCAACCGGGGGGGGCCTGAAGCTTTCTTT.

J is TRBJ2-1 and V is TRBV11-3; 7 bases line up with TRBD2. After removal of 1 base from V and 4 bases from J, the junction contained 10 bases not matched to a gene. Per the germline V gene, CDR1 is SGHNT and CDR2 is YENEEA. The CDR3 covers 17 residues. The DNA for the CDR3 is TGTGCCAGCAGCTTAGCCCCTAGCGGATCGGGGTACAATGAGCAGTTCTTC. Translating gives CASSLAPSGSGYNEQFF.

V gene TRBV5-1 combines with J gene TRBJ1-1; D remains unclear. The germline CDR1 and CDR2 sequences are SGHRS and YFSETQ. V was pared by 8 bases and J by 3 bases, with 11 bases between. The CDR3 covers 12 residues. CDR3 region: CARRFEDTEAFF. CDR3 bases: TGCGCCAGAAGGTTTGAGGACACTGAAGCTTTCTTT.

This chain connects TRBV6-5 to TRBJ2-7, with D maybe TRBD1 (6 bases). Trimming shortened V by 7 bases and J by 5 bases, and 18 bases separated the two germline ends. CDR1 and CDR2 (germline): MNHEY, SVGAGI. CDR3 size: 14 residues. The CDR3 here is CASTPGTGPNEQYF. Here the CDR3 DNA reads TGTGCCAGCACCCCCGGTACAGGGCCGAACGAGCAGTACTTC.

The CDR3 sequence: CASSVGAGSGNQPQHF. The CDR3 nucleotides are TGTGCCAGCAGCGTAGGGGCAGGGTCGGGCAATCAGCCCCAGCATTTT. This chain links TRBV9 with TRBJ1-5; possibly TRBD1 for D (5 bases). Trimming shortened V by 0 bases and J by 2 bases, and 12 bases separated the two germline ends. Germline V gives CDR1 SGDLS, CDR2 YYNGEE. CDR3 size: 16 residues.

This clone has only a few counts. V usage is TRBV5-1 and J usage is TRBJ2-1; TRBD2 might be the D (5 bases). The CDR3 is made up of 15 amino acids. Germline CDR1 is SGHRS and CDR2 is YFSETQ. V lost 4 bases and J lost 4, with 15 bases in between. CDR3 amino acids: CASSPDWTPYNEQFF. Written as DNA, the CDR3 is TGCGCCAGCAGCCCGGACTGGACCCCGTACAATGAGCAGTTCTTC.

The rearrangement joins TRBV7-8 to TRBJ2-3; D might be TRBD2 (6 bases). With 5 bases removed from V and 2 bases from J, the gap between germline ends came to 11 bases. Germline CDR1 is SGHVS and CDR2 is FQNEAQ. The CDR3 is made up of 14 amino acids. CDR3 sequence (DNA): TGTGCCAGCAGCCAGGGAGGAACCACAGATACGCAGTATTTT. It specifies CASSQGGTTDTQYF.

The CDR3 region has the DNA TGCGCCAGCAGCCCTGAACCAGGCCGCCCTTACGAGCAGTACTTC. The encoded protein is CASSPEPGRPYEQYF. The chain employs TRBV5-1 and TRBJ2-7; D gene unclear. The V gene's germline CDR1 is SGHRS and CDR2 YFSETQ. The CDR3 is 15 amino acids. Trimming left V 4 bases short and J 4 bases short, with 18 bases between.

Written as DNA, the CDR3 is TGCGCCAGCAGCTTAGCAGGGATGAGCAATCAGCCCCAGCATTTT. As protein: CASSLAGMSNQPQHF. The rearrangement uses TRBV5-1 and TRBJ1-5, with D perhaps matching TRBD1 (5 bases). The length of the CDR3 is 15 residues. V lost 2 bases to trimming and J lost 1 base, with 10 bases between them. Germline CDR1 is SGHRS and CDR2 is YFSETQ.

The count of this clone is one. The V gene is TRBV6-5, the J gene TRBJ1-6; 11 bases fit TRBD1. The trim removed 6 bases at V and 7 bases at J, leaving 5 bases unmatched. Germline values: CDR1 MNHEY, CDR2 SVGAGI. The CDR3 is 15 amino acids. The CDR3 bases are TGTGCCAGCAGCGGGACAGGGGGAAAGAATTCACCCCTCCACTTT. Amino acids: CASSGTGGKNSPLHF.

This clone was seen only once. The genes are TRBV4-2 and TRBJ2-3; TRBD2 aligns across 12 bases. This CDR3 has 17 residues. The junction had 13 bases not matched to a gene; V was cut back by 7 bases and J by 5 bases. Germline-derived CDR1 and CDR2 are LGHNA and YNFKEQ. CDR3 coding DNA: TGTGCCAGCACCAGGACTAGCGGGATGGGGGGGGGAGATACGCAGTATTTT. Translation: CASTRTSGMGGGDTQYF.

This clone was detected only a few times. The V call is TRBV3-1 (or the pseudogene TRBV3-2), the J call TRBJ2-2; 14 nucleotides match TRBD2. The length of the CDR3 is 16 residues. The V gene end was trimmed by 4 bases and the J gene end by 5 bases; junction bases not matched to a gene: 3. Germline lookup yields CDR1 LGHDT and CDR2 YNNKEL (reference sequence). The CDR3 coding sequence is TGTGCCAGCAGCCCGGGACTAGCGGGAGCTACCGGGGAGCTGTTTTTT. It specifies CASSPGLAGATGELFF.

The chain combines TRBV5-6 with TRBJ2-2, with TRBD2 matching over 8 bases. V lost 3 bases and J lost 1; bases outside the gene matches: 2. Germline V CDR1 and CDR2: SGHDT, YYEEEE. The CDR3 totals 15 residues. As DNA, the CDR3 is TGTGCCAGCAGCTCGGGACTAGTGAACACCGGGGAGCTGTTTTTT. This translates into CASSSGLVNTGELFF.

The chain couples TRBV2 to TRBJ1-4; TRBD1 agrees at 9 bases. The germline gives CDR1 SNHLY, CDR2 FYNNEI. V shed 10 bases, J shed 4 bases, and the junction held 10 bases outside the gene matches. The CDR3 extends over 15 amino acids. The CDR3 is CATEPGQGINEKLFF. The DNA for the CDR3 is TGTGCCACCGAACCGGGACAGGGCATTAATGAAAAACTGTTTTTT.

This clone has a count of ten or more. The chain is built from TRBV2 and TRBJ2-3; TRBD1 matches at 7 bases. With V trimmed by 4 bases and J by 0 bases, 7 bases remained unmatched. The CDR3 runs to 16 residues. The germline V gene has CDR1 SNHLY and CDR2 FYNNEI. The chain's CDR3 is CASSVPGTASTDTQYF. The DNA of the CDR3 is TGTGCCAGCAGTGTCCCCGGGACAGCTAGCACAGATACGCAGTATTTT.

The chain is built from TRBV4-3 and TRBJ1-1, with 8 bases lining up with TRBD1. From germline, CDR1 is LGHNA and CDR2 YSLEER. The junction had 10 bases not matched to a gene; V was cut back by 2 bases and J by 5 bases. The CDR3 loop spans 16 amino acids. The CDR3 DNA reads TGCGCCAGCAGCCAAAGGCTGGACAGGGAAGGGACTGAAGCTTTCTTT. The encoded protein is CASSQRLDREGTEAFF.

This chain joins TRBV3-1 (or the pseudogene TRBV3-2) and TRBJ2-5; TRBD2 matches 7 bases. CDR1 is LGHDT and CDR2 is YNNKEL in the germline V gene (reference sequence). This CDR3 has 15 residues. Trimming cost V 5 bases and J 5 bases; bases outside gene matches: 11. The CDR3 DNA follows: TGTGCCAGCAGCACGGCGGCGGGAGTCCGGGAGACCCAGTACTTC. Translating gives CASSTAAGVRETQYF.

This clone was picked up a small number of times. The rearrangement links TRBV20-1 to TRBJ2-1; D might be TRBD2 (5 bases). This CDR3 region has 14 residues. Germline V gene sequence: CDR1 DFQATT, CDR2 SNEGSKA (reference sequence). V lost 3 bases to trimming and J lost 2 bases, with 11 bases between them. CDR3 amino acids: CSASGSSPYNEQFF. The DNA for the CDR3 is TGCAGTGCTAGTGGGAGTTCCCCCTACAATGAGCAGTTCTTC.

CDR3 in DNA: TGTGCCAGCAGCCCGCTTGCGGGGCACAATGAGCAGTTCTTC. Its translation is CASSPLAGHNEQFF. The rearrangement joins TRBV28 to TRBJ2-1, with D possibly matching TRBD2 (6 bases). The CDR3 consists of 14 residues. Germline-derived CDR1 and CDR2 are MDHEN and SYDVKM. V lost 6 bases and J 5 bases, leaving 14 bases between the germline ends.

The rearrangement links TRBV5-4 to TRBJ2-7; D call uncertain. V was trimmed by 0 bases and J by 0 bases, leaving 7 bases between them. The germline V gene encodes CDR1 SGHNT and CDR2 YYREEE (reference sequence). The CDR3 loop spans 14 amino acids. In DNA, the CDR3 is TGTGCCAGCAGCTTGGAGGCAGGCTCCTACGAGCAGTACTTC. This sequence encodes CASSLEAGSYEQYF.

Details on this clone: It may be a read error: a sequence one base away is much more abundant. The chain couples TRBV5-1 to TRBJ1-2, with 11 bases fitting TRBD1. Germline V gene data show CDR1 as SGHRS and CDR2 as YFSETQ. This CDR3 has 16 residues. CDR3 nucleotide sequence: TGCCCCAGCAGACGCGACTCCGGGACAGGGGGCTATGGCTACACCTTC. This sequence encodes CPSRRDSGTGGYGYTF. Filled out from reference TRBV5-1 and TRBJ1-2, the complete variable domain reads KAGVTQTPRYLIKTRGQQVTLSCSPISGHRSVSWYQQTPGQGLQFLFEYFSETQRNKGNFPGRFSGRQFSNSRSEMNVSTLELGDSALYLCPSRRDSGTGGYGYTFGSGTRLTVV.